Shown below are 9 T cell receptor beta chains from a single sample sequenced in a study of immune cell composition in non-small cell lung cancer (dated by TCRdb to between 2016 and 2019). Library method: the immunoSEQ multiplex PCR assay. In its TCRdb copy, this immuneACCESS table keeps in-frame sequences only and misses some clones. Where compared with another copy, unresolved V genes explain less than half of these, and the others have no known cause. The sample table records around 9,000 clones; approximately 80% of these occur just once. The ten largest make up roughly 12% of the sample. Normal lung samples came from the same patient and consisted of non-adjacent lung tissue collected as far from the tumour as possible, at a distance of at least 3 cm. Sequenced input: non-adjacent lung tissue. These receptors were collected from a human donor with non-small cell lung cancer.

Turning to this clone: One end of the junction varies from germline; a read error may be responsible. The chain combines TRBV7-7 with TRBJ2-5, with TRBD2 identical over 14 bases. Germline V gene data show CDR1 as SSHAT and CDR2 as FNYEAQ (reference sequence). The length of the CDR3 is 20 residues. The CDR3 loop reads CASSRLRGGLAGARQETQYF. Here the CDR3 DNA reads TGTGCTAGCAGCCGCCTGCGGGGGGGACTAGCGGGAGCCCGCCAAGAGACCCAGTACTTC.

The chain combines TRBV2 with TRBJ2-7; the D gene is possibly TRBD2 (6 bases). This CDR3 has 13 amino acids. From germline, CDR1 is SNHLY and CDR2 FYNNEI. The V gene lost 7 bases and the J gene lost 1 base, with 11 bases spanning the gap. The chain's CDR3 is CASTWDSSYEQYF. In DNA form, the CDR3 reads TGTGCCAGCACCTGGGACTCTTCCTACGAGCAGTACTTC.

V and J are TRBV6-1 and TRBJ2-7; D not resolved. Germline V gives CDR1 MNHNS, CDR2 SASEGT. V gave up 0 bases and J gave up 10 bases, with 7 bases separating them. This CDR3 region has 11 residues. Here the CDR3 reads CASSEAGTQYF. The CDR3 nucleotides read TGTGCCAGCAGTGAAGCGGGCACTCAGTACTTC.

The chain joins TRBV28 to TRBJ2-4; TRBD2 aligns across 7 bases. V lost 7 bases, J lost 7 bases, and 7 bases stayed unmatched. This CDR3 spans 13 amino acids. CDR1 and CDR2 from the germline V gene are MDHEN and SYDVKM. CDR3 DNA sequence: TGTGCCAGCAACCCTAGCGGTGGGAACATTCAGTACTTC. This translates into CASNPSGGNIQYF.

The chain is built from TRBV4-2 and TRBJ2-1, with 11 positions matching TRBD2. The V segment lost 0 bases and the J segment 10 bases; nucleotides outside the gene matches: 8. Germline V gives CDR1 LGHNA, CDR2 YNFKEQ. The CDR3 covers 16 residues. CDR3 region: CASSQELAGGPGEQFF. The CDR3 nucleotides are TGTGCCAGCAGCCAAGAGTTAGCGGGGGGGCCGGGGGAGCAGTTCTTC.

CDR3 loop: CATSRDPPGQGIYEQYF. In DNA form, the CDR3 reads TGTGCCACCAGCAGAGATCCTCCGGGACAGGGGATCTACGAGCAGTACTTC. This chain links TRBV15 with TRBJ2-7; 10 nucleotides match TRBD1. The CDR3 totals 17 residues. V shed 0 bases, J shed 3 bases, and the junction held 8 bases outside the gene matches. Germline values: CDR1 LNHNV, CDR2 YYDKDF (reference sequence).

V gene TRBV28 combines with J gene TRBJ1-4, with 9 bases fitting TRBD1. Germline V gene lookup returns CDR1 MDHEN and CDR2 SYDVKM. The length of the CDR3 is 15 residues. V gave up 3 bases and J gave up 7 bases; unmatched junction bases: 6. CDR3 amino acids: CASSFGGQGLEKLFF. DNA of the CDR3: TGTGCCAGCAGTTTTGGGGGACAGGGCCTTGAAAAACTGTTTTTT.

A single count supports this clone. The CDR3 loop is CASWTGVVNEQFF. The CDR3 nucleotides are TGTGCCAGTTGGACAGGGGTGGTCAATGAGCAGTTCTTC. The chain is built from TRBV28 and TRBJ2-1, with 9 bases aligning to TRBD1. This CDR3 contains 13 residues. The germline CDR1 and CDR2 sequences are MDHEN and SYDVKM. The ends lost 9 bases at V and 6 bases at J; junction bases unmatched: 6.

A note on this clone: The same CDR3 arises from other DNA sequences in this sample as well. The gene calls are TRBV9 and TRBJ2-1; D is perhaps TRBD1 (6 bases). V gave up 0 bases and J gave up 0 bases, with 7 bases separating them. This CDR3 has 15 residues. Germline lookup yields CDR1 SGDLS and CDR2 YYNGEE. CDR3 sequence reads: CASSVEDSSYNEQFF. The CDR3 bases are TGTGCCAGCAGCGTAGAGGACAGCTCCTACAATGAGCAGTTCTTC.